This is a list of T cell receptor beta chains from one sample in a study of blood T cell repertoires in COVID-19. Using immunoSEQ multiplex PCR, the repertoire was profiled, and TCRdb retains in-frame clones only, with some absent. The sample includes under 300,000 clones, around 84% of them seen just once. The specimen sequenced was PBMCs or T cells enriched from blood (not recorded which). The receptors were gathered from a woman between 50 and 59 years old who had been exposed to COVID-19. Each CDR3 is given with its conserved first and last residue. A D gene is named only where the DNA matches it firmly. Clone size is stated in some rows and not others, as once, few, many or a class when expanded.

j_gene | abundance | v_gene | d_gene | CDR3aa | CDR3nt
TRBJ2-1 | . | TRBV3-1/TRBV3-2 | TRBD2 | CASSQLAGVYNEQFF | TGTGCCAGCAGCCAACTAGCGGGGGTGTACAATGAGCAGTTCTTC
TRBJ1-6 | many | TRBV4-1 | . | CASSQVTGYYNSPLHF | TGCGCCAGCAGCCAAGTAACAGGATACTATAATTCACCCCTCCACTTT
TRBJ2-1 | . | TRBV6-5 | . | CASTQGSWVYNEQFF | TGTGCCAGCACCCAGGGGAGTTGGGTTTACAATGAGCAGTTCTTC
TRBJ2-3 | . | TRBV28 | TRBD2 | CASLRGGGTDTQYF | TGTGCCAGCCTCCGGGGGGGAGGCACAGATACGCAGTATTTT
TRBJ1-2 | . | TRBV18 | . | CASSPKDSYGYTF | TGTGCCAGCTCACCAAAGGACTCCTATGGCTACACCTTC
TRBJ1-1 | once | TRBV19 | . | CASSTRHTNTEAFF | TGTGCCAGTAGTACCCGACATACGAACACTGAAGCTTTCTTT
TRBJ2-1 | few | TRBV24-1 | TRBD2 | CATSGTSGNEQFF | TGTGCCACCAGCGGGACTAGCGGCAATGAGCAGTTCTTC
TRBJ1-6 | . | TRBV10-3 | . | CAAGGDSPLHF | TGTGCCGCCGGCGGGGATTCACCCCTCCACTTT
TRBJ2-5 | . | TRBV28 | TRBD2 | CASSLVAGGRETQYF | TGTGCCAGCAGTTTAGTAGCGGGGGGACGAGAGACCCAGTACTTC
TRBJ1-2 | . | TRBV11-2 | . | CASSSTGNYGYTF | TGTGCCAGCAGTTCAACTGGTAACTATGGCTACACCTTC
TRBJ1-3 | . | TRBV6-2/TRBV6-3 | . | CASSSSAGGGNTIYF | TGTGCCAGCAGTTCTTCCGCGGGAGGCGGAAACACCATATATTTT
TRBJ1-2 | . | TRBV5-1 | TRBD1 | CASSPVQGDYGYTF | TGCGCCAGCAGCCCGGTCCAGGGGGACTATGGCTACACCTTC
TRBJ1-2 | . | TRBV19 | TRBD1 | CASNRDRESQLNF | TGTGCCAGTAACCGGGACAGGGAGAGCCAACTCAACTTC
TRBJ2-3 | . | TRBV15 | . | CATSRDFPGSMTDTQYF | TGTGCCACCAGCAGAGATTTTCCAGGGTCTATGACAGATACGCAGTATTTT
TRBJ2-2 | . | TRBV2 | . | CASIRGWTGELFF | TGTGCCAGCATACGGGGGTGGACCGGGGAGCTGTTTTTT
TRBJ1-1 | once | TRBV15 | . | CATSRVPTEAFF | TGTGCCACCAGCAGAGTTCCGACTGAAGCTTTCTTT
TRBJ2-3 | . | TRBV5-4 | TRBD2 | CASSFGTSGGPTDTQYF | TGTGCCAGCAGCTTCGGAACGAGCGGGGGACCCACAGATACGCAGTATTTT
TRBJ1-3 | . | TRBV7-3 | . | CASHPGVGNTIYF | TGTGCCAGCCATCCGGGGGTCGGAAACACCATATATTTT
TRBJ1-1 | . | TRBV11-3 | . | CASSLGGWNTEAFF | TGTGCCAGCAGCTTAGGCGGCTGGAACACTGAAGCTTTCTTT
TRBJ1-1 | . | TRBV3-1/TRBV3-2 | . | CASSPGGWNTEAFF | TGTGCCAGCAGCCCGGGGGGCTGGAACACTGAAGCTTTCTTT
TRBJ2-6 | . | TRBV15 | . | CATSSLLGAGANVLTF | TGTGCCACCAGCAGTCTCCTGGGGGCGGGGGCCAACGTCCTGACTTTC
TRBJ2-2 | . | TRBV11-2 | TRBD2 | CASTAGGSGELFF | TGTGCCAGCACAGCGGGGGGCTCGGGGGAGCTGTTTTTT
TRBJ1-2 | . | TRBV2 | . | CASSVEGRLYGYTF | TGTGCCAGCAGTGTGGAGGGTAGACTCTATGGCTACACCTTC
TRBJ1-3 | few | TRBV5-1 | . | CASSSGNTIYF | TGCGCCAGCAGCTCGGGAAACACCATATATTTT
TRBJ1-1 | . | TRBV11-2 | . | CASTNTAGEAFF | TGTGCCAGCACCAATACGGCGGGGGAAGCTTTCTTT
TRBJ1-1 | many | TRBV9 | . | CASSVASQDTEAFF | TGTGCCAGCAGCGTAGCATCCCAGGACACTGAAGCTTTCTTT
TRBJ2-2 | . | TRBV7-9 | TRBD1 | CASSPRQGGNTGELFF | TGTGCCAGCAGCCCTCGACAGGGCGGGAACACCGGGGAGCTGTTTTTT
TRBJ1-1 | . | TRBV5-1 | TRBD1 | CASSLGTANTEAFF | TGCGCCAGCAGCTTAGGGACAGCGAACACTGAAGCTTTCTTT
TRBJ1-2 | . | TRBV2 | . | CASREAGWIYGYTF | TGTGCCAGCAGAGAGGCAGGGTGGATCTATGGCTACACCTTC
TRBJ2-3 | . | TRBV4-3 | TRBD2 | CASSLGLAGTDTQYF | TGCGCCAGCAGCCTGGGACTAGCGGGGACAGATACGCAGTATTTT
TRBJ1-2 | . | TRBV29-1 | TRBD1 | CSVEGRDRVLNTF | TGCAGCGTTGAAGGGCGGGACAGGGTACTAAACACCTTC
TRBJ1-6 | . | TRBV3-1/TRBV3-2 | . | CASSQEAGGRSPLHF | TGTGCCAGCAGCCAAGAGGCAGGAGGACGCTCACCCCTCCACTTT
TRBJ2-1 | . | TRBV10-3 | TRBD1 | CAIGGTGWLNEQFF | TGTGCCATCGGTGGGACAGGGTGGTTGAATGAGCAGTTCTTC
TRBJ1-2 | . | TRBV28 | . | CASSLSRGDYGYTF | TGTGCCAGCAGTTTATCAAGGGGCGACTATGGCTACACCTTC
TRBJ1-1 | . | TRBV3-1/TRBV3-2 | . | CASRPGLGEAFF | TGTGCCAGCAGGCCGGGACTTGGTGAAGCTTTCTTT
TRBJ2-7 | . | TRBV19 | . | CASSKSFSYEQYF | TGTGCCAGTAGTAAGAGTTTCTCCTACGAGCAGTACTTC
TRBJ1-6 | . | TRBV11-2 | . | CASSLDRSSYNSPLHF | TGTGCCAGCAGCCTCGACAGGAGCTCCTATAATTCACCCCTCCACTTT
TRBJ2-3 | . | TRBV5-1 | TRBD1 | CASSSTGSAQYF | TGCGCCAGCAGTTCGACAGGGAGTGCGCAGTATTTT
TRBJ1-6 | few | TRBV5-6 | . | CASSSVLMESYNSPLHF | TGTGCCAGCAGCTCCGTCTTAATGGAGAGCTATAATTCACCCCTCCACTTT
TRBJ2-3 | . | TRBV9 | . | CASSDKSDPQDTQYF | TGTGCCAGCAGCGATAAGAGCGACCCTCAGGATACGCAGTATTTT
TRBJ2-3 | . | TRBV11-3 | TRBD2 | CASSLGREGDTQYF | TGTGCCAGCAGCTTAGGGCGGGAGGGGGATACGCAGTATTTT
TRBJ1-1 | few | TRBV11-2 | TRBD1 | CASKGKSGQGTEAFF | TGTGCCAGCAAGGGGAAATCGGGACAGGGAACTGAAGCTTTCTTT
TRBJ2-7 | . | TRBV18 | TRBD1 | CASSTGTGPFSLLYEQYF | TGTGCCAGCTCAACCGGGACAGGACCTTTCTCTTTACTCTACGAGCAGTACTTC
TRBJ1-6 | . | TRBV28 | . | CATSVRFEDSPLHF | TGTGCCACCTCCGTGCGGTTTGAAGATTCACCCCTCCACTTT
TRBJ2-2 | . | TRBV5-1 | . | CASSLGRAGELFF | TGCGCCAGCAGCTTGGGACGGGCCGGGGAGCTGTTTTTT
TRBJ2-5 | . | TRBV28 | . | CASRGGRETQYF | TGTGCCAGCAGGGGGGGGCGAGAGACCCAGTACTTC
TRBJ1-1 | . | TRBV4-2 | . | CASSQGRARATEAFF | TGTGCCAGCAGCCAAGGTCGGGCGCGGGCCACTGAAGCTTTCTTT
TRBJ1-6 | . | TRBV3-1/TRBV3-2 | . | CASSQGQISYNSPLHF | TGTGCCAGCAGCCAAGGACAGATCTCCTATAATTCACCCCTCCACTTT
TRBJ2-2 | few | TRBV10-3 | . | CAISLGGSQTGELFF | TGTGCCATCAGTTTGGGAGGATCCCAGACCGGGGAGCTGTTTTTT
TRBJ1-3 | . | TRBV3-1/TRBV3-2 | . | CASSQGTGLSGNTIYF | TGTGCCAGCAGCCAAGGCACAGGCCTCTCTGGAAACACCATATATTTT
TRBJ1-1 | . | TRBV28 | . | CASSTGTKNTEAFF | TGTGCCAGCAGCACCGGGACAAAGAACACTGAAGCTTTCTTT
TRBJ2-6 | . | TRBV19 | . | CASSQDSLLSGANVLTF | TGTGCCAGTAGTCAGGACAGTCTACTCTCTGGGGCCAACGTCCTGACTTTC
TRBJ1-1 | . | TRBV3-1/TRBV3-2 | TRBD1 | CASSPARGRISAFF | TGTGCCAGCAGCCCGGCTAGGGGGCGAATTTCAGCTTTCTTT
TRBJ1-3 | . | TRBV5-6 | . | CASSLGTSGNTIYF | TGTGCCAGCAGCTTGGGGACATCTGGAAACACCATATATTTT
TRBJ2-3 | . | TRBV6-2/TRBV6-3 | . | CASSYTRADTQYF | TGTGCCAGCAGTTACACTAGGGCAGATACGCAGTATTTT
TRBJ2-5 | . | TRBV3-1/TRBV3-2 | . | CASSPRQFRETQYF | TGTGCCAGCAGCCCTCGACAATTTCGGGAGACCCAGTACTTC
TRBJ1-2 | . | TRBV6-4 | . | CASSDSTRRGFNYGYTF | TGTGCCAGCAGTGACTCGACGAGGAGGGGATTCAACTATGGCTACACCTTC
TRBJ1-2 | . | TRBV7-2 | . | CASSLGQLNGYTF | TGTGCCAGCAGCTTAGGCCAGTTGAATGGCTACACCTTC
TRBJ1-3 | . | TRBV19 | . | CASKVRDTTSGNTIYF | TGTGCCAGTAAAGTACGGGACACGACCTCTGGAAACACCATATATTTT